This T cell receptor (beta chain) is drawn from a study of shared clonotypes between healthy human individuals. Whole-study findings and limits: Naive subsets, compared against memory subsets, generally had larger estimated richness values. The authors sampled blood alone, and tissue repertoires likely differ.

With respect to this clone: Its antigen is not known.

Naive CD8 cells were CD45RO-negative, positively selected for CCR7, excluding terminally differentiated effector memory CD45RA+ cells. The DNA input per sorted-subset replicate PCR was 150 to 200 ng, corresponding to tens of thousands of T cell genomes. TCRdb keeps only in-frame clones here, not all; method: immunoSEQ multiplex PCR. The table records millions of clones, roughly 94% of them present only once. The CDR3 runs to 15 residues. The germline CDR1 and CDR2 sequences are SGDLS and YYNGEE. Trimming took off 3 bases at V and 4 bases at J, with 16 bases between the two ends. The TCR originated in a young man in good health. Sequences were obtained from naive CD8+ T cells sorted from blood. This chain links TRBV9 with TRBJ1-2, with D maybe TRBD1 (6 bases). The CDR3 protein is CASSGYRDTIYGYTF. The CDR3 nucleotides are TGTGCCAGCAGCGGATACCGGGACACCATCTATGGCTACACCTTC.